This note documents a single TCR beta chain sequence. The antigen remains undetermined. The entry originates in a study of monozygotic twins with inflammatory bowel disease. Study-wide points: Fewer clonotypes were shared with others by IBD patients than by healthy twins, especially with disease activity. The analysis yielded no support for one strong signal or clonotype associated with IBD. Twin concordance left repertoire similarity unchanged, with limited power a possible explanation for this lack of difference.

The CDR3 totals 16 residues. Germline CDR1 and CDR2: MGHRA and YSYEKL. TCRdb re-called the 5' RACE reads and catalogs CDR3 proteins one per entry, DNA excluded. The table lists 70,000 to 95,000 distinct CDR3 sequences, with about 8% in the top ten. The TCR comes from a human donor with ulcerative colitis or Crohn's disease, or a healthy co-twin of an affected twin (not recorded which). Sequenced input: blood. The chain combines TRBV4-1 with TRBJ1-1; TCRdb's D call, TRBD1, is unchecked because there is no DNA. The CDR3 protein is CASSQLRWTGERRAFF.